Included here is one TCR beta chain sequence, with context. Its antigen remains unidentified. These data belong to a study of siplizumab effects on memory and regulatory T cells. Overall study results and limits: The alloresponse seemed to draw substantially on naive T cells, which appeared more diverse than memory cells.

CDR1 KGHSH and CDR2 LQKENI come from the germline V gene. The CDR3 has 14 residues. With 3 bases removed from V and 0 bases from J, the gap between germline ends came to 3 bases. Every sample had approximately 10^5 of its TCR templates assayed. This table comes from immunoSEQ multiplex PCR, and its TCRdb copy is limited to in-frame clones, with some not included. The repertoire holds over 85,000 clones, with 95% to 97% as singletons. This chain connects TRBV18 to TRBJ2-6, with D hard to call. This clonotype was obtained from a human donor in good health. Input material: naive CD4+ T cells sorted from blood. The CDR3 DNA follows: TGTGCCAGCTCACCCGGCTCTGGGGCCAACGTCCTGACTTTC. This gives the protein CASSPGSGANVLTF.